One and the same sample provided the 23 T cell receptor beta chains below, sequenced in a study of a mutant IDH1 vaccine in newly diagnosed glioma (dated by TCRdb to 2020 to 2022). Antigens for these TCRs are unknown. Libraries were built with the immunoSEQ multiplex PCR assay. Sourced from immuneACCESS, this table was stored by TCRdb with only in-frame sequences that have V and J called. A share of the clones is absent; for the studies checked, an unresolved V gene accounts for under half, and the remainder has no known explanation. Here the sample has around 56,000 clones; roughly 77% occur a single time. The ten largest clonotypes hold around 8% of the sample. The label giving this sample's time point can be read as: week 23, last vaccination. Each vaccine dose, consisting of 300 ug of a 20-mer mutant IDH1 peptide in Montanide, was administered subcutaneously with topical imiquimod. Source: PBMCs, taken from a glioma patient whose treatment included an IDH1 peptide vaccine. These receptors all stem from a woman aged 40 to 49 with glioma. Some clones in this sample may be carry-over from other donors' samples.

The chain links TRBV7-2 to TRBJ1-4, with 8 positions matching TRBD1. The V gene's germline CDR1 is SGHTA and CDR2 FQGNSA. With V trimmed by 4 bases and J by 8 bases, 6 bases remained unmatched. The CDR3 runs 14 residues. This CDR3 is CASSSQGGREKLFF. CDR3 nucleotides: TGTGCCAGCAGCTCACAGGGGGGAAGGGAAAAACTGTTTTTT. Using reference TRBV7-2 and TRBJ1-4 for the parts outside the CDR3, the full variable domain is GAGVSQSPSNKVTEKGKDVELRCDPISGHTALYWYRQSLGQGLEFLIYFQGNSAPDKSGLPSDRFSAERTGGSVSTLTIQRTQQEDSAVYLCASSSQGGREKLFFGSGTQLSVL.

CDR3 in DNA: TGTGCCAGCAGTTACTCGCAGAATACTATGAAGAACACCATATATTTT. Protein sequence: CASSYSQNTMKNTIYF. The J gene is TRBJ1-3, the V gene TRBV6-5; D gene unclear. The CDR3 covers 16 residues. Trimming stripped 0 bases from V and 7 bases from J, with 16 bases between. CDR1 MNHEY and CDR2 SVGAGI come from the germline V gene.

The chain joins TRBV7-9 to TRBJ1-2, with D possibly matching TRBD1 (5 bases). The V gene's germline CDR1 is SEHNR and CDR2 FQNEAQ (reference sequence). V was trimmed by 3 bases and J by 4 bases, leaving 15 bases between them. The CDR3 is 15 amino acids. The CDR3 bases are TGTGCCAGCAGCTTGGCAGGGATGGAGGCCTATGGCTACACCTTC. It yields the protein CASSLAGMEAYGYTF. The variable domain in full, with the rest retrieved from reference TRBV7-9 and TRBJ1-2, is DTGVSQNPRHKITKRGQNVTFRCDPISEHNRLYWYRQTLGQGPEFLTYFQNEAQLEKSRLLSDRFSAERPKGSFSTLEIQRTEQGDSAMYLCASSLAGMEAYGYTFGSGTRLTVV.

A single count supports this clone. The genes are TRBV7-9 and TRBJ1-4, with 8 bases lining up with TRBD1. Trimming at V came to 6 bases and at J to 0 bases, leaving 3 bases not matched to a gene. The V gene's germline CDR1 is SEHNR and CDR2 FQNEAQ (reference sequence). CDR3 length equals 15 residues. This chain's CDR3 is CASSLQGATNEKLFF. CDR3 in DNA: TGTGCCAGCAGTTTACAGGGGGCAACTAATGAAAAACTGTTTTTT.

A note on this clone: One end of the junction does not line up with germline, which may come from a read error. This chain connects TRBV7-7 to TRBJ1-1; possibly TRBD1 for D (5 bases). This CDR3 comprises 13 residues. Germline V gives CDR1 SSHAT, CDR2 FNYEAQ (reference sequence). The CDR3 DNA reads TGTGCTAGCAGCACTTTCGAGGGGACCGAAGCTTTCTTT. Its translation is CASSTFEGTEAFF.

The CDR3 loop reads CASSQINPGDMTAFF. CDR3 DNA sequence: TGCGCCAGCAGCCAAATTAACCCAGGGGACATGACAGCTTTCTTT. The chain links TRBV4-1 to TRBJ1-1, with D maybe TRBD1 (6 bases). Between the trimmed V and J ends, which lost 2 bases and 10 bases, there was a span of 20 bases. The CDR3 runs to 15 residues. Germline V gene lookup returns CDR1 MGHRA and CDR2 YSYEKL.

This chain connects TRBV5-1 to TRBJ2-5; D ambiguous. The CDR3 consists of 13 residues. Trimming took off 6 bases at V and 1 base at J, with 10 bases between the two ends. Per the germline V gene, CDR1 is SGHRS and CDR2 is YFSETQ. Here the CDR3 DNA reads TGCGCCAGCACTATGACACCCCAAGAGACCCAGTACTTC. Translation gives CASTMTPQETQYF.

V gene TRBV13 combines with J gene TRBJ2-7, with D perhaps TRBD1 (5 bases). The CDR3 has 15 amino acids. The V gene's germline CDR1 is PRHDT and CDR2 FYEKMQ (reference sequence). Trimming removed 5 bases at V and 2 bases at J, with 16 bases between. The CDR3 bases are TGTGCCAGCAGCCCCGTGGGGCGAACCCCCTACGAGCAGTACTTC. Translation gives CASSPVGRTPYEQYF.

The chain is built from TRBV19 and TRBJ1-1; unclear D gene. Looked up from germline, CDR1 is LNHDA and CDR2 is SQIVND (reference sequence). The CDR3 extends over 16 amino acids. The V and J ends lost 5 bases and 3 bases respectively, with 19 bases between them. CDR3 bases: TGTGCCAGTAGTGCCGGGTGGTCCAGGCCTGACACTGAAGCTTTCTTT. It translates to CASSAGWSRPDTEAFF.

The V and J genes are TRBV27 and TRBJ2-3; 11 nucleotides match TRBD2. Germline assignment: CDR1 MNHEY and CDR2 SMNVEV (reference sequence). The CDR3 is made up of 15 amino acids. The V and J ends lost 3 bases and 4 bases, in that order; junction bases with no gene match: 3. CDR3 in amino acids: CASSFLSGRADTQYF. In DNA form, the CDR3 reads TGTGCCAGCAGTTTCCTTAGCGGGAGGGCAGATACGCAGTATTTT.

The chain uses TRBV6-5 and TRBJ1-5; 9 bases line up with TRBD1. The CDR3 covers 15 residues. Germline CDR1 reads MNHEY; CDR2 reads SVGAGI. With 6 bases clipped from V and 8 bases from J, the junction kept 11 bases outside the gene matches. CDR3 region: CASRPRGQGSKPQHF. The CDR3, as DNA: TGTGCCAGCAGACCCCGTGGACAGGGGTCAAAGCCCCAGCATTTT.

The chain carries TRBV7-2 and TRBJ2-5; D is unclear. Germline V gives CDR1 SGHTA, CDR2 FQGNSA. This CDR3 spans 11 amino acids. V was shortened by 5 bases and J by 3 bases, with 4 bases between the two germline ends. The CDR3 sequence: CASSQKETQYF. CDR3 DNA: TGTGCCAGCAGCCAAAAAGAGACCCAGTACTTC.

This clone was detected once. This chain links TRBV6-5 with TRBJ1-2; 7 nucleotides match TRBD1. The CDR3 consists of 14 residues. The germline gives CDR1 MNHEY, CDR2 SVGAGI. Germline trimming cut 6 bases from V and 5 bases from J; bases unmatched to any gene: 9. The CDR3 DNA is TGTGCCAGCAGCCCTGTAGGGACAGCTTATGGCTACACCTTC. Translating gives CASSPVGTAYGYTF.

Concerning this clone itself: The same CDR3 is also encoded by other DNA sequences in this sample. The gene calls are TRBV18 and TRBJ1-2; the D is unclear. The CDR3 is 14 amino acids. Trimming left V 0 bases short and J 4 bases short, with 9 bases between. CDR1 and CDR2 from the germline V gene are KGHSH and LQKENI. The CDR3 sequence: CASSPPTESYGYTF. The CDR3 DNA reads TGTGCCAGCTCACCACCGACGGAGAGCTATGGCTACACCTTC.

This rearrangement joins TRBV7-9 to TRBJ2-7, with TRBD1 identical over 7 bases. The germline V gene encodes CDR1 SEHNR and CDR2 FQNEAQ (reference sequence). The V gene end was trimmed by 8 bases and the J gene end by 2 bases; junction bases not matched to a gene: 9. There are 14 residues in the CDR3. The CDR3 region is CASSPWDSPYEQYF. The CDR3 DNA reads TGTGCCAGCTCCCCTTGGGACAGTCCCTACGAGCAGTACTTC.

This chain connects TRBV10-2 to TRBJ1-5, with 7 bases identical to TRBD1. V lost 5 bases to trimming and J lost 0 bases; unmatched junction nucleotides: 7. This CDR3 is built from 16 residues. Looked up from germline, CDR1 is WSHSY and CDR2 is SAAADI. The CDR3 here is CASSTGTDYSNQPQHF. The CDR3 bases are TGCGCCAGCAGTACCGGGACAGACTATAGCAATCAGCCCCAGCATTTT.

The CDR3 loop reads CAWSPPGGVNYGYTF. The CDR3 coding sequence is TGTGCCTGGAGTCCCCCGGGGGGGGTTAACTATGGCTACACCTTC. The chain employs TRBV30 and TRBJ1-2, with TRBD1 as a possible D gene (5 bases). Per the germline V gene, CDR1 is GTSNPN and CDR2 is SVGIG (reference sequence). Trimming pared 2 bases from V and 1 base from J, leaving 14 bases between. The CDR3 extends over 15 amino acids.

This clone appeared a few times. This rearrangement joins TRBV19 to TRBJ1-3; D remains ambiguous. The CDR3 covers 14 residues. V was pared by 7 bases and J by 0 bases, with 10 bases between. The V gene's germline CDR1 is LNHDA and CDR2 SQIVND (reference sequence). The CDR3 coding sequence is TGTGCCAGTAAAATGTTTAGCTCTGGAAACACCATATATTTT. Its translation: CASKMFSSGNTIYF.

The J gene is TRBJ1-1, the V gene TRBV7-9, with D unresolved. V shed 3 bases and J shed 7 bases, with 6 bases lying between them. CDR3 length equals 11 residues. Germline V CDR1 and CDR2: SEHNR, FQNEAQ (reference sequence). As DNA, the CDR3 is TGTGCCAGCAGCTTTATCGGTGAAGCTTTCTTT. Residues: CASSFIGEAFF.

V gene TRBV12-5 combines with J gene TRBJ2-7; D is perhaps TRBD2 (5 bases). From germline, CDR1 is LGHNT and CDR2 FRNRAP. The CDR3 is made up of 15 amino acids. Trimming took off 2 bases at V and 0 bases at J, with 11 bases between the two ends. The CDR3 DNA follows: TGTGCTAGTGGTTTGTATAGCGCTCTCTCCTACGAGCAGTACTTC. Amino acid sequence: CASGLYSALSYEQYF.

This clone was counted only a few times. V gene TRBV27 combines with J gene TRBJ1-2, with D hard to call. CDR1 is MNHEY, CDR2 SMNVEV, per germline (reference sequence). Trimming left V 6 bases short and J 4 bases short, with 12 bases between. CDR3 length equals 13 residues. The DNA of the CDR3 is TGTGCCAGCAGCGTGGACGGGTTCTATGGCTACACCTTC. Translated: CASSVDGFYGYTF.

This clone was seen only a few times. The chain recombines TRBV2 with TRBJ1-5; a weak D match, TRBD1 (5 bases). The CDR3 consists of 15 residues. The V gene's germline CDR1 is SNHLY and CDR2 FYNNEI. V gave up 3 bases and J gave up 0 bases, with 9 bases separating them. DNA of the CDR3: TGTGCCAGCAGTGACGGGGCCCTTAGCAATCAGCCCCAGCATTTT. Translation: CASSDGALSNQPQHF. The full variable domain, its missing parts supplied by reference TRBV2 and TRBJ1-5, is EPEVTQTPSHQVTQMGQEVILRCVPISNHLYFYWYRQILGQKVEFLVSFYNNEISEKSEIFDDQFSVERPDGSNFTLKIRSTKLEDSAMYFCASSDGALSNQPQHFGDGTRLSIL.

The DNA of the CDR3 is TGTGCCAGCAGTTTATCAGGTGGGGGGCCCCCTTGGGGCTACACCTTC. Translation: CASSLSGGGPPWGYTF. The V call is TRBV27, the J call TRBJ1-2; tentative D call: TRBD1 (6 bases). CDR3 length equals 16 residues. Germline assignment: CDR1 MNHEY and CDR2 SMNVEV (reference sequence). Trimming stripped 0 bases from V and 8 bases from J, with 19 bases between.